The next 24 T cell receptor beta chains were all read from a single sample in a study of OX40 agonist ivuxolimab in advanced cancers. Profiling relied on immunoSEQ multiplex PCR, and the TCRdb table lists in-frame clones only, not all of them. Found here are about 70,000 clones, roughly three quarters of them singletons; the top ten hold 5%. Sequencing used CD4+ or CD8+ T cells sorted from blood, obtained in a trial of the OX40 agonist ivuxolimab. All receptors derive from an adult with an advanced solid tumor such as melanoma, head and neck, liver or kidney cancer.

The chain links TRBV5-1 to TRBJ1-1, with D uncertain. Trimming shortened V by 1 base and J by 4 bases, and 14 bases separated the two germline ends. Germline loops: CDR1 SGHRS, CDR2 YFSETQ. The CDR3 totals 15 residues. CDR3 bases: TGCGCCAGCAGCTTGTTAGAGGAGTCACCCACTGAAGCTTTCTTT. The encoded protein is CASSLLEESPTEAFF.

The gene calls are TRBV25-1 and TRBJ1-3; maybe TRBD1 (5 bases). This CDR3 comprises 17 residues. The V end was cut by 5 bases, the J end by 0 bases, with 17 bases between. In germline, CDR1 is MGHDK, CDR2 SYGVNS. The CDR3 sequence is CASSPGLFPTSGNTIYF. As DNA, the CDR3 is TGTGCCAGCAGTCCAGGGCTTTTTCCTACCTCTGGAAACACCATATATTTT.

The chain carries TRBV18 and TRBJ2-4; 7 nucleotides agree with TRBD2. Germline lookup yields CDR1 KGHSH and CDR2 LQKENI. J was trimmed by 3 bases and V by 1 base; bases with no gene match: 6. The CDR3 sequence is 16 residues long. The CDR3 sequence: CASSPLSGGGKNIQYF. The CDR3 region has the DNA TGTGCCAGCTCACCACTGTCGGGGGGAGGCAAAAACATTCAGTACTTC.

The table lists this clone with a few counts. This chain uses TRBV5-1 with TRBJ1-1, with no clear D. Germline V gene lookup returns CDR1 SGHRS and CDR2 YFSETQ. This CDR3 comprises 14 residues. V was clipped by 3 bases and J by 0 bases, with 9 bases between them. The CDR3: CASSSGELNTEAFF. CDR3 bases: TGCGCCAGCAGCTCAGGAGAACTGAACACTGAAGCTTTCTTT.

The chain carries TRBV4-2 and TRBJ1-3, with a possible D match to TRBD1 (5 bases). CDR1 is LGHNA and CDR2 is YNFKEQ in the germline V gene. The V gene lost 3 bases and the J gene lost 2 bases, with 11 bases spanning the gap. This CDR3 region has 15 residues. The CDR3 sequence is CASSQTLGPGNTIYF. Written as DNA, the CDR3 is TGTGCCAGCAGCCAGACGCTGGGACCTGGAAACACCATATATTTT.

The chain recombines TRBV23-1 with TRBJ2-7; 14 nucleotides line up with TRBD2. TRBV23-1 is sorted into the ORF group, with uncertain function. The CDR3 is made up of 17 amino acids. V lost 4 bases, J lost 5 bases, and 10 bases stayed unmatched. The CDR3 DNA sequence: TGCGCCAGCAGTCCAAAGACTAGCGGGAGGGCCCTGAACGAGCAGTACTTC. Translated: CASSPKTSGRALNEQYF.

V and J are TRBV18 and TRBJ2-7, with D maybe TRBD2 (6 bases). This CDR3 contains 15 residues. Trimming shortened V by 3 bases and J by 0 bases, and 12 bases separated the two germline ends. Germline V gene sequence: CDR1 KGHSH, CDR2 LQKENI. CDR3 nucleotide sequence: TGTGCCAGCTCACCCGGGACTCCGAGCTCCTACGAGCAGTACTTC. It is translated as CASSPGTPSSYEQYF. The variable domain in full, with the rest retrieved from reference TRBV18 and TRBJ2-7, is NAGVMQNPRHLVRRRGQEARLRCSPMKGHSHVYWYRQLPEEGLKFMVYLQKENIIDESGMPKERFSAEFPKEGPSILRIQQVVRGDSAAYFCASSPGTPSSYEQYFGPGTRLTVT.

This chain joins TRBV19 and TRBJ1-5, with D maybe TRBD1 (5 bases). Germline V CDR1 and CDR2: LNHDA, SQIVND (reference sequence). The CDR3 loop spans 16 amino acids. Trimming left V 0 bases short and J 0 bases short, with 9 bases between. The CDR3 loop reads CASSIDRQYSNQPQHF. CDR3 DNA: TGTGCCAGTAGTATAGATCGACAGTATAGCAATCAGCCCCAGCATTTT.

This rearrangement joins TRBV11-3 to TRBJ2-6; perhaps D is TRBD1 or TRBD2 (5 bases each). Germline assignment: CDR1 SGHNT and CDR2 YENEEA. This CDR3 has 16 residues. V was shortened by 5 bases and J by 4 bases, with 15 bases between the two germline ends. CDR3 in amino acids: CASSPGSYSGANVLTF. The CDR3, as DNA: TGTGCCAGCAGCCCAGGGAGTTACTCCGGGGCCAACGTCCTGACTTTC.

The chain recombines TRBV2 with TRBJ2-2; maybe TRBD1 (5 bases). The CDR3 is 12 residues long. Germline-derived CDR1 and CDR2 are SNHLY and FYNNEI. V lost 6 bases, J lost 6 bases, and 8 bases lay in between. The CDR3 is CASRVGAGELFF. The CDR3 DNA is TGTGCCAGCAGGGTAGGGGCCGGGGAGCTGTTTTTT.

V usage is TRBV9 and J usage is TRBJ2-7; D is possibly TRBD2 (5 bases). CDR3 length: 18 residues. V lost 4 bases and J lost 2, with 25 bases in between. Germline values: CDR1 SGDLS, CDR2 YYNGEE. The CDR3 sequence is CASSSSGGHPGIPYEQYF. CDR3 DNA: TGTGCCAGCAGCTCCTCGGGCGGGCACCCAGGAATTCCCTACGAGCAGTACTTC.

This clone was counted a single time. This CDR3 is CASSPQGQGYGYTF. The CDR3 nucleotides are TGTGCCAGCAGTCCTCAGGGGCAGGGCTATGGCTACACCTTC. The gene calls are TRBV2 and TRBJ1-2; the D gene is possibly TRBD1 (6 bases). The germline V and J ends were trimmed by 5 bases and 4 bases, with 14 bases remaining between them. The length of the CDR3 is 14 residues. Germline loops: CDR1 SNHLY, CDR2 FYNNEI.

The chain has TRBV5-7 and TRBJ2-3, with 7 positions matching TRBD2. TRBV5-7 carries the ORF label, with uncertain function. CDR3 length: 15 amino acids. V gave up 0 bases and J gave up 8 bases; unmatched junction bases: 9. This CDR3 is CASSLAGREDGTQYF. CDR3 in DNA: TGTGCCAGCAGCTTGGCCGGTCGGGAGGATGGTACGCAGTATTTT.

V and J are TRBV25-1 and TRBJ1-2; TRBD1 matches at 10 bases. Unmatched junction bases numbered 10, after V lost 7 bases and J lost 8 bases. The CDR3 has 14 amino acids. CDR1 is MGHDK, CDR2 SYGVNS, per germline. CDR3 protein: CASTTKTGGAGYTF. As DNA, the CDR3 is TGTGCCAGCACCACCAAGACAGGGGGCGCGGGCTACACCTTC.

The chain is built from TRBV5-4 and TRBJ1-4, with no clear D. V was pared by 0 bases and J by 8 bases, with 5 bases between. Germline-derived CDR1 and CDR2 are SGHNT and YYREEE (reference sequence). This CDR3 region has 12 residues. CDR3 nucleotides: TGTGCCAGCAGCTTGGACGCCGAAAAACTGTTTTTT. Translating gives CASSLDAEKLFF.

CDR3 in amino acids: CASSEAIRGSGYGYTF. In DNA, the CDR3 is TGTGCCAGCAGTGAAGCTATTAGGGGGTCGGGCTATGGCTACACCTTC. The V gene is TRBV2, the J gene TRBJ1-2; D may be TRBD1 (6 bases). The CDR3 is made up of 16 amino acids. V was pared by 0 bases and J by 4 bases, with 15 bases between. Germline CDR1 SNHLY, CDR2 FYNNEI.

This rearrangement joins TRBV6-4 to TRBJ2-3; 13 bases fit TRBD2. V shed 3 bases, J shed 3 bases, and the junction held 3 bases outside the gene matches. The CDR3 length is 16 residues. Per the germline V gene, CDR1 is MRHNA and CDR2 is SNTAGT. CDR3: CASSETGLAGTDTQYF. For the CDR3, the DNA is TGTGCCAGCAGTGAGACGGGACTAGCGGGAACAGATACGCAGTATTTT.

This CDR3 is CASRSDKNRGLRPEAFF. DNA of the CDR3: TGTGCCAGCCGCTCGGACAAAAACAGGGGGCTCAGACCTGAAGCTTTCTTT. V gene TRBV11-3 combines with J gene TRBJ1-1, with 9 bases that match TRBD1. Germline V gene data show CDR1 as SGHNT and CDR2 as YENEEA. The V gene end was trimmed by 8 bases and the J gene end by 6 bases; junction bases not matched to a gene: 19. There are 17 residues in the CDR3. Using reference TRBV11-3 and TRBJ1-1 for the parts outside the CDR3, the full variable domain is EAGVVQSPRYKIIEKKQPVAFWCNPISGHNTLYWYLQNLGQGPELLIRYENEEAVDDSQLPKDRFSAERLKGVDSTLKIQPAELGDSAVYLCASRSDKNRGLRPEAFFGQGTRLTVV.

The V call is TRBV11-3, the J call TRBJ2-7; maybe TRBD2 (6 bases). Trimming removed 3 bases from V and 3 bases from J, with 12 bases in between. There are 14 residues in the CDR3. Germline assignment: CDR1 SGHNT and CDR2 YENEEA. CDR3 sequence (DNA): TGTGCCAGCAGCTTTTCGGGACTTAACTACGAGCAGTACTTC. Protein product: CASSFSGLNYEQYF.

CDR3 nucleotides: TGTGCCTGGAGGGCACGTAGCACAGATACGCAGTATTTT. This translates into CAWRARSTDTQYF. V is TRBV30 and J is TRBJ2-3; D remains unclear. CDR1 and CDR2 (germline): GTSNPN, SVGIG (reference sequence). The CDR3 is made up of 13 amino acids. V gave up 3 bases and J gave up 0 bases, with 7 bases separating them.

The chain uses TRBV7-6 and TRBJ2-1; 7 nucleotides match TRBD2. This CDR3 region has 17 residues. V lost 5 bases to trimming and J lost 7 bases; unmatched junction nucleotides: 17. In germline, CDR1 is SGHVS, CDR2 FNYEAQ. The CDR3 region is CASSPRQSAGDWNEQFF. The CDR3 DNA reads TGTGCCAGCAGCCCACGACAGTCTGCGGGGGATTGGAATGAGCAGTTCTTC.

The chain links TRBV5-1 to TRBJ1-1, with TRBD1 as a possible D gene (5 bases). In germline, CDR1 is SGHRS, CDR2 YFSETQ. Trimming removed 1 base from V and 4 bases from J, with 14 bases in between. The CDR3 consists of 15 residues. The CDR3 DNA reads TGCGCCAGCAGCTTGTTTGAGACTGGGGGCACTGAAGCTTTCTTT. This codes for CASSLFETGGTEAFF.

The V call is TRBV6-1, the J call TRBJ1-2; 7 bases fit TRBD1. CDR3 size: 13 residues. J gave up 8 bases and V 5 bases, and 8 bases lay outside the gene matches. The V gene's germline CDR1 is MNHNS and CDR2 SASEGT. CDR3 amino acids: CASSPGGVGGYTF. DNA of the CDR3: TGTGCCAGCAGTCCAGGGGGAGTGGGCGGCTACACCTTC.

The chain has TRBV13 and TRBJ2-7, with D hard to call. The ends were cut back, 4 bases at V and 3 bases at J, with 16 bases in the middle. The CDR3 length is 15 residues. CDR1 is PRHDT, CDR2 FYEKMQ, per germline (reference sequence). In nucleotides, the CDR3 is TGTGCCAGCAGCTGGTCTATCGGTAACCACTACGAGCAGTACTTC. Translated: CASSWSIGNHYEQYF.